This TCR beta chain was recovered during a study of Graves' ophthalmopathy and Graves' hyperthyroidism. Germline CDR1 is LNHDA and CDR2 is SQIVND (reference sequence). V dropped 7 bases and J dropped 5 bases, with 15 bases sitting between them. The CDR3 spans 14 residues. Beta-chain TCR CDR3 regions were amplified from RNA transcripts. After a first-round RT-PCR with HTBI primers, a second-round multiplex PCR was run. TCRdb analysed the multiplex PCR reads with MiXCR anew, one entry per CDR3 protein. The sample includes about 620,000 distinct CDR3 sequences, roughly 20% of them seen just once. The material sequenced was peripheral blood. This TCR was recovered from a woman younger than 30 with stable Graves' hyperthyroidism. Some clones in this sample may be carry-over from other donors' samples. The V gene is TRBV19, the J gene TRBJ1-5; unclear D gene. CDR3 bases: TGTGCCAGTACCAAAGAGGAGGGCTATCAGCCCCAGCATTTT. Amino acids: CASTKEEGYQPQHF.